A single sample is the source of the 6 T cell receptor beta chains below, sequenced in a study of PD-1 blockade in classical Hodgkin lymphoma. Data came from immunoSEQ multiplex PCR; TCRdb stores just in-frame clones and leaves some out. The table shows 17,000 or so clones, with less than 70% occurring only once. As to time point: cycle 4 day 1 (C4D1), after 6 weeks of nivolumab. Each patient relapsed following autologous stem cell transplantation, and prior brentuximab vedotin exposure differed. Specimen: peripheral blood mononuclear cells (PBMCs), collected before the fourth cycle of nivolumab. The receptors were gathered from a human donor with classical Hodgkin lymphoma.

The V gene is TRBV7-2, the J gene TRBJ1-6, with D possibly being TRBD1 (5 bases). V was clipped by 5 bases and J by 11 bases, with 25 bases between them. This CDR3 region has 17 residues. The germline V gene encodes CDR1 SGHTA and CDR2 FQGNSA. CDR3 loop: CASSRSPWTSLGAPLHF. CDR3 nucleotides: TGTGCCAGCAGCCGTTCCCCATGGACTTCTCTAGGGGCACCCCTCCACTTT.

The rearrangement uses TRBV7-2 and TRBJ1-1, with D possibly being TRBD1 (5 bases). The CDR3 loop spans 13 amino acids. The germline gives CDR1 SGHTA, CDR2 FQGNSA. V lost 8 bases and J 1 base, leaving 11 bases between the germline ends. CDR3 region: CASHRTRNTEAFF. The CDR3 DNA sequence: TGTGCCAGCCACAGGACTCGGAACACTGAAGCTTTCTTT.

J is TRBJ2-7 and V is TRBV10-3; 9 nucleotides align to TRBD2. J lost 11 bases, V lost 0 bases, and 5 bases had no gene match. The CDR3 is 13 amino acids. Germline assignment: CDR1 ENHRY and CDR2 SYGVKD. As DNA, the CDR3 is TGTGCCATCAGTGAGTCCACTAGCGGGCCAAAGTACTTC. It encodes CAISESTSGPKYF.

The chain uses TRBV28 and TRBJ2-1; 10 bases are shared with TRBD2. The CDR3 covers 17 residues. Trimming removed 6 bases from V and 9 bases from J; junction bases left unmatched: 17. The V gene's germline CDR1 is MDHEN and CDR2 SYDVKM. The CDR3 DNA is TGTGCCAGCAGGCTACCTGAGGCTAGCGGGAGCCGACCTGAGCAGTTCTTC. This encodes CASRLPEASGSRPEQFF.

This clone was detected once. V is TRBV6-6 and J is TRBJ1-5; 8 bases align to TRBD1. Trimming removed 4 bases from V and 4 bases from J; junction bases left unmatched: 9. Germline CDR1 MNHNY, CDR2 SVGAGI (reference sequence). The CDR3 runs 16 residues. This CDR3 is CASSSWTGRENQPQHF. CDR3 DNA: TGTGCCAGCAGTTCTTGGACAGGGCGGGAGAATCAGCCCCAGCATTTT.

This chain joins TRBV11-2 and TRBJ2-1; no clear D. The CDR3 is 16 amino acids. V lost 2 bases and J 6 bases, leaving 17 bases between the germline ends. Germline CDR1 and CDR2: SGHAT and FQNNGV. CDR3 bases: TGTGCCAGCAGCTTAACGGGCGCGCGGCTGATCAATGAGCAGTTCTTC. Amino acid sequence: CASSLTGARLINEQFF.